The 27 T cell receptor beta chains in this list originate from one sample, sequenced in a study of glioma-infiltrating T cells. TCR alpha and beta CDR3 regions were amplified from RNA using iRepertoire nested multiplex PCR. MiXCR, run by TCRdb on the multiplex PCR reads, gives a single entry per CDR3 protein. The profile shows roughly 120,000 distinct CDR3 sequences, roughly 24% of them singletons. Sequenced material: glioma tissue, nonneoplastic brain tissue, or PBMCs (not recorded which). The receptors were sampled from a human donor with low-grade glioma or glioblastoma, undergoing nonglioma brain surgery, or in good health (not recorded which).

This clonotype was detected many times. The J gene is TRBJ2-7, the V gene TRBV4-3; D is unclear. Trimming removed 1 base from V and 4 bases from J, with 8 bases in between. CDR1 and CDR2 (germline): LGHNA, YSLEER. The CDR3 sequence is 13 residues long. CDR3 loop: CASSQAPGYEQYF. As DNA, the CDR3 is TGCGCCAGCAGCCAAGCGCCAGGTTACGAGCAGTACTTC.

V and J are TRBV29-1 and TRBJ2-7, with a weak D call TRBD2 (6 bases). This CDR3 comprises 13 residues. Germline lookup yields CDR1 SQVTM and CDR2 ANQGSEA. In nucleotides, the CDR3 is TGCAGGGTTCTGGGACTGAACTCCTACGAGCAGTACTTC. This gives the protein CRVLGLNSYEQYF.

In its sample, this clonotype was seen many times. The chain recombines TRBV6-1 with TRBJ2-3; 12 bases are shared with TRBD2. Per the germline V gene, CDR1 is MNHNS and CDR2 is SASEGT. The CDR3 runs 18 residues. Germline trimming cut 6 bases from V and 5 bases from J; bases unmatched to any gene: 15. This chain's CDR3 is CASSAPLLAGGAEDTQYF. In DNA, the CDR3 is TGTGCCAGCAGCGCCCCTCTACTAGCGGGAGGAGCGGAAGATACGCAGTATTTT.

This clonotype showed up just a few times. The J gene is TRBJ2-7, the V gene TRBV12-3 or TRBV12-4, with a weak D call TRBD2 (5 bases). The V and J ends lost 0 bases and 1 base respectively, with 16 bases between them. The CDR3 length is 17 residues. In nucleotides, the CDR3 is TGTGCCAGCAGTTTAGCATATAGAGGGAGCTATTCCTACGAGCAGTACTTC. This sequence encodes CASSLAYRGSYSYEQYF.

There are many counts of this clonotype. V is TRBV6-6 and J is TRBJ2-4; TRBD1 aligns across 8 bases. Trimming at V came to 0 bases and at J to 9 bases, leaving 10 bases not matched to a gene. CDR1 and CDR2 (germline): MNHNY, SVGAGI (reference sequence). This CDR3 has 16 residues. The CDR3 region has the DNA TGTGCCAGCAGTTACTCGATTGACAGGGGTTTGGGCATTCAGTACTTC. It is translated as CASSYSIDRGLGIQYF.

As to this clonotype: The conserved phenylalanine or tryptophan is not found at the CDR3 terminus, so this likely reflects a read error. The chain combines TRBV9 with TRBJ2-3; 11 bases map to TRBD2. CDR3 size: 19 residues. CDR1 is SGDLS and CDR2 is YYNGEE in the germline V gene. J lost 6 bases, V lost 3 bases, and 18 bases had no gene match. CDR3 DNA: TGTGCCAGCAGCGGAAGGTCCGGACTAGCGGGCACAGTCGGGGATACGCAGTATCTT. Translating it yields CASSGRSGLAGTVGDTQYL.

This clonotype was counted many times. The rearrangement uses TRBV28 and TRBJ2-1, with D possibly matching TRBD2 (7 bases). V was trimmed by 2 bases and J by 2 bases, leaving 10 bases between them. This CDR3 spans 15 amino acids. CDR1 and CDR2 from the germline V gene are MDHEN and SYDVKM. CDR3 DNA sequence: TGTGCCAGCAGTTTAAGGGGGGGTCCCTACAATGAGCAGTTCTTC. Translation: CASSLRGGPYNEQFF.

This clonotype was detected ten times or more. This chain joins TRBV4-2 and TRBJ2-5; D perhaps matches TRBD2 (6 bases). Between the trimmed V and J ends, which lost 6 bases and 2 bases, there was a span of 16 bases. CDR1 and CDR2 from the germline V gene are LGHNA and YNFKEQ. This CDR3 is 15 amino acids long. The CDR3 here is CASRYVTGSQETQYF. The CDR3 DNA is TGTGCCAGCAGATACGTAACCGGGAGTCAAGAGACCCAGTACTTC.

This clonotype appeared many times. The CDR3 nucleotides are TGTGCCACTGGGACAGGGGGCTACGAGCAGTACTTC. Protein: CATGTGGYEQYF. The chain links TRBV15 to TRBJ2-7; TRBD1 matches at 11 bases. CDR1 is LNHNV, CDR2 YYDKDF, per germline (reference sequence). V shed 9 bases, J shed 3 bases, and the junction held 1 base outside the gene matches. The CDR3 contains 12 residues.

This clonotype was recorded a few times. Being one base from a much bigger clone, this may be a read error. This sequence joins TRBV6-2 or TRBV6-3 and TRBJ1-1; D gene uncertain. Germline V gene data show CDR1 as MNHEY and CDR2 as SVGEGT. The CDR3 is 15 residues long. The CDR3 bases are TGTGCCAGCATACGCGTAGGTTTCGAGAACACTGGAGCTTTCTTT. Translated, it gives CASIRVGFENTGAFF.

This clonotype was recorded many times. The chain combines TRBV28 with TRBJ2-1; weak D call: TRBD2 (6 bases). This CDR3 region has 14 residues. V was pared by 5 bases and J by 10 bases, with 18 bases between. From germline, CDR1 is MDHEN and CDR2 SYDVKM. Written as DNA, the CDR3 is TGTGCCAGCAGTCCTAGACTAGTAGAGGGGGAGCAGTTCTTC. Translated, it gives CASSPRLVEGEQFF.

This clonotype came up a few times. This chain uses TRBV29-1 with TRBJ2-7; maybe TRBD1 (8 bases). CDR1 is SQVTM and CDR2 is ANQGSEA in the germline V gene. There are 14 residues in the CDR3. The V and J ends lost 7 bases and 1 base respectively, with 17 bases between them. CDR3 coding DNA: TGCAGCGGGACAACAGGGGGGGATTCCTACGAGCAGTACTTC. Translating it yields CSGTTGGDSYEQYF.

As to this clonotype: A clone one base away is much larger, so this may be a read error. The chain is built from TRBV7-9 and TRBJ2-7; D gene ambiguous. The CDR3 totals 12 residues. V lost 1 base and J lost 12, with 13 bases in between. Germline CDR1 reads SEHNR; CDR2 reads FQNEAQ (reference sequence). Written as DNA, the CDR3 is TGTGCCAGCAGCTTAGGTGGTATTTCTCTGTACTTC. It yields the protein CASSLGGISLYF. The full variable domain, rest sourced from reference TRBV7-9 and TRBJ2-7, is DTGVSQNPRHKITKRGQNVTFRCDPISEHNRLYWYRQTLGQGPEFLTYFQNEAQLEKSRLLSDRFSAERPKGSFSTLEIQRTEQGDSAMYLCASSLGGISLYFGPGTRLTVT.

Worth noting for this clonotype: A clone one base away is much larger, so this may be a read error. The V call is TRBV28, the J call TRBJ2-7; D ambiguous. Trimming took 8 bases from V and 0 from J, leaving 11 bases between them. Germline-derived CDR1 and CDR2 are MDHEN and SYDVKM. This CDR3 spans 13 amino acids. The CDR3 DNA is TGTGCCAGCGGTGGCCTCACCTCCTACGAGCAGTACTTC. Translated, it gives CASGGLTSYEQYF. The complete variable domain, with remaining parts taken from reference TRBV28 and TRBJ2-7, reads DVKVTQSSRYLVKRTGEKVFLECVQDMDHENMFWYRQDPGLGLRLIYFSYDVKMKEKGDIPEGYSVSREKKERFSLILESASTNQTSMYLCASGGLTSYEQYFGPGTRLTVT.

On this clonotype: This clone may be a read error of a much larger clone one base away. The rearrangement uses TRBV6-2 or TRBV6-3 and TRBJ2-6, with TRBD1 matching over 8 bases. The germline gives CDR1 MNHEY, CDR2 SVGEGT. CDR3 length: 18 residues. CDR3 DNA: TGTGACAGCAGTTATCCCAGGGGGCTAACCTCTGGGGCCAACGTCCTGACTTTC. As protein: CDSSYPRGLTSGANVLTF.

The chain has TRBV29-1 and TRBJ2-5, with 10 bases that match TRBD1. CDR1 is SQVTM, CDR2 ANQGSEA, per germline. With 7 bases clipped from V and 4 bases from J, the junction kept 6 bases outside the gene matches. This CDR3 is built from 13 residues. CDR3 loop: CSADRGQGETQYF. CDR3 nucleotide sequence: TGCAGCGCTGACAGGGGGCAGGGAGAGACCCAGTACTTC.

As regards this clonotype: Mismatch with germline at one junction end may stem from a read error. J is TRBJ2-5 and V is TRBV27; 9 bases fit TRBD2. The germline gives CDR1 MNHEY, CDR2 SMNVEV (reference sequence). The CDR3 contains 15 residues. DNA of the CDR3: TGTGCCGGCAGTTCCGTTAGCGGGAGCGCGGCGACCCAGTACTTC. This translates into CAGSSVSGSAATQYF.

This clonotype showed up many times. The chain is built from TRBV6-1 and TRBJ1-2; no clear D. V was cut by 1 base and J by 6 bases, with 9 bases left in between. Germline V lookup: CDR1 MNHNS, CDR2 SASEGT. There are 13 residues in the CDR3. The CDR3 sequence: CASSEEGGHGYTF. For the CDR3, the DNA is TGTGCCAGCAGTGAAGAGGGAGGGCATGGCTACACCTTC.

This clonotype was counted at least ten times. This sequence joins TRBV4-2 and TRBJ1-2; D remains unclear. Trimming cost V 1 base and J 8 bases, with 8 bases left between them. The CDR3 contains 12 residues. The germline CDR1 and CDR2 sequences are LGHNA and YNFKEQ. CDR3 region: CASSQAGRGYTF. In nucleotides, the CDR3 is TGTGCCAGCAGCCAAGCCGGTCGGGGCTACACCTTC.

This clonotype was seen only a few times. A much larger clonotype is one base distant, so this may be a read error. This chain uses TRBV3-1 with TRBJ2-5, with D unclear. Germline values: CDR1 LGHDT, CDR2 YNNKEL (reference sequence). The CDR3 totals 13 residues. V was pared by 1 base and J by 1 base, with 4 bases between. The CDR3 region is CASSQAPQETQYF. The CDR3 bases are TGTGCCAGCAGCCAAGCCCCCCAAGAGACCCAGTACTTC.

The rearrangement links TRBV7-8 to TRBJ2-3, with 8 bases aligning to TRBD2. The germline CDR1 and CDR2 sequences are SGHVS and FQNEAQ. With 3 bases clipped from V and 4 bases from J, the junction kept 3 bases outside the gene matches. This CDR3 is built from 14 residues. CDR3 loop: CASSLGGRPDTQYF. DNA for the CDR3: TGTGCCAGCAGCTTGGGCGGGAGGCCAGATACGCAGTATTTT.

This clonotype was recorded many times. The V gene is TRBV2, the J gene TRBJ2-1; D is unresolved. The germline gives CDR1 SNHLY, CDR2 FYNNEI. CDR3 length: 14 residues. With 3 bases removed from V and 4 bases from J, the gap between germline ends came to 10 bases. CDR3 sequence: CASSDYRAYNEQFF. DNA of the CDR3: TGTGCCAGCAGTGATTACCGGGCATACAATGAGCAGTTCTTC.

This clonotype was found many times. The chain has TRBV19 and TRBJ2-3, with 8 positions matching TRBD2. Germline lookup yields CDR1 LNHDA and CDR2 SQIVND (reference sequence). The CDR3 runs to 13 residues. V trimming: 6 bases; J trimming: 5 bases; junction bases outside the gene matches: 4. The DNA of the CDR3 is TGTGCCAGTAGCATTCTAGCGGGAGATACGCAGTATTTT. Translating gives CASSILAGDTQYF.

This clonotype is classed as large. The chain is built from TRBV27 and TRBJ2-7, with 8 positions matching TRBD1. This CDR3 has 13 residues. The J segment lost 4 bases and the V segment lost 4 bases, leaving 3 bases of the junction unmatched. In germline, CDR1 is MNHEY, CDR2 SMNVEV (reference sequence). DNA of the CDR3: TGTGCCAGCAGTTACTACAGGGGGTACGAGCAGTACTTC. This codes for CASSYYRGYEQYF.

Only a few counts were recorded for this clonotype. CDR3 amino acids: CASSLDRRWQQYF. The CDR3 nucleotides are TGTGCCAGCAGCTTAGATCGACGCTGGCAGCAGTACTTC. The V gene is TRBV7-2, the J gene TRBJ2-7; D not resolved. V gave up 1 base and J gave up 8 bases, with 12 bases separating them. The CDR3 extends over 13 amino acids. The germline V gene encodes CDR1 SGHTA and CDR2 FQGNSA. Full variable domain (missing parts from reference TRBV7-2 and TRBJ2-7): GAGVSQSPSNKVTEKGKDVELRCDPISGHTALYWYRQSLGQGLEFLIYFQGNSAPDKSGLPSDRFSAERTGGSVSTLTIQRTQQEDSAVYLCASSLDRRWQQYFGPGTRLTVT.

This clonotype was seen many times. The chain uses TRBV28 and TRBJ1-4, with D unresolved. The CDR3 is 12 amino acids. V was clipped by 3 bases and J by 8 bases, with 7 bases between them. Germline CDR1 MDHEN, CDR2 SYDVKM. DNA for the CDR3: TGTGCCAGCAGTTTCTTTAGCGAAAAACTGTTTTTT. Translating it yields CASSFFSEKLFF.

This clonotype was picked up a small number of times. The rearrangement links TRBV2 to TRBJ2-1, with D tentatively TRBD2 (5 bases). Germline loops: CDR1 SNHLY, CDR2 FYNNEI. Trimming cost V 4 bases and J 4 bases, with 20 bases left between them. The CDR3 contains 17 residues. CDR3 protein: CASSVDGSQRSYNEQFF. In DNA form, the CDR3 reads TGTGCCAGCAGTGTGGATGGGAGCCAAAGGTCGTACAATGAGCAGTTCTTC.